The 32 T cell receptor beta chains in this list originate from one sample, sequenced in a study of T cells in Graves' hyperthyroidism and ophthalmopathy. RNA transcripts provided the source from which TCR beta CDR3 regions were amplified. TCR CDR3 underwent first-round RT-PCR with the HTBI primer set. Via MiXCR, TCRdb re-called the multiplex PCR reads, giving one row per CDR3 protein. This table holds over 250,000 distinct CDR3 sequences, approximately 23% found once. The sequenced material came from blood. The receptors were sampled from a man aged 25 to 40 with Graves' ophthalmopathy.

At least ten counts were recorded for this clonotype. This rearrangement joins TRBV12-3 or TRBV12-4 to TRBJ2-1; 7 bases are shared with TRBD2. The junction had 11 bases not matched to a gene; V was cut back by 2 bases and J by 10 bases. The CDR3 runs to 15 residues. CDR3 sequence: CASSLWREISSEQFF. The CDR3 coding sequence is TGTGCCAGCAGTTTATGGCGGGAGATATCTAGCGAGCAGTTCTTC.

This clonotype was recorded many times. CDR3 in amino acids: CAWSEGRPNQPQHF. CDR3 DNA: TGTGCCTGGAGTGAGGGCAGGCCAAATCAGCCCCAGCATTTT. V gene TRBV30 combines with J gene TRBJ1-5; no clear D. The V end was cut by 1 base, the J end by 4 bases, with 11 bases between. The CDR3 spans 14 residues. In germline, CDR1 is GTSNPN, CDR2 SVGIG (reference sequence).

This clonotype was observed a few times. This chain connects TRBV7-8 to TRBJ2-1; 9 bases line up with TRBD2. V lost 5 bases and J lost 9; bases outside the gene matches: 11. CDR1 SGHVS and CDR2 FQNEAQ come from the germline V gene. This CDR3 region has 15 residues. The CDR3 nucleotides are TGTGCCAGCAGCCCCACCGTTGCGGGGGGGGGTGAGCAGTTCTTC. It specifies CASSPTVAGGGEQFF.

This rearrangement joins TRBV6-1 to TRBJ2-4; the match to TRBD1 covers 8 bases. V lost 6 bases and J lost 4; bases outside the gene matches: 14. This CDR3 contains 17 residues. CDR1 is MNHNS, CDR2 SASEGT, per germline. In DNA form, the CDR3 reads TGTGCCAGCAGCCAGTGGGACAGGAAAGGGGCGAAAAACATTCAGTACTTC. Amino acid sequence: CASSQWDRKGAKNIQYF.

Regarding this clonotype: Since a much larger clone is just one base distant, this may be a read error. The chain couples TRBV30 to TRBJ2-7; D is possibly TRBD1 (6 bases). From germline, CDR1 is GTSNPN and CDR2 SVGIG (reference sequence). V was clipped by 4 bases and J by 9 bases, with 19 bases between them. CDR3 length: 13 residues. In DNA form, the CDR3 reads TGTGCCTGGACCTCTATTATGGGGGACATGCAGTACTTC. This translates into CAWTSIMGDMQYF.

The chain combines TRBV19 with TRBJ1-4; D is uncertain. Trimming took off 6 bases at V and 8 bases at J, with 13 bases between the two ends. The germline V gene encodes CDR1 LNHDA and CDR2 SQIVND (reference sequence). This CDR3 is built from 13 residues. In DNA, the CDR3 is TGTGCCAGTAGGGCGCCTATCAAGGAAAAACTGTTTTTT. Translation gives CASRAPIKEKLFF.

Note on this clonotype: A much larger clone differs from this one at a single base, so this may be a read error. Written as DNA, the CDR3 is TGCGCCAGCAGAAACAATCCAACGGGAGGGATAACTAGCACAGATACGCAGTATTTT. It yields the protein CASRNNPTGGITSTDTQYF. The rearrangement links TRBV5-1 to TRBJ2-3; 8 bases line up with TRBD2. This CDR3 contains 19 residues. The junction had 17 bases not matched to a gene; V was cut back by 5 bases and J by 0 bases. Germline CDR1 is SGHRS and CDR2 is YFSETQ.

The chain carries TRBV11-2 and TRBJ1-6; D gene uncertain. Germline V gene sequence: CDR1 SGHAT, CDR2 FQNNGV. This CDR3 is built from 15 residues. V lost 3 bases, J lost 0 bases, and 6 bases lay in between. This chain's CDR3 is CASSLGSSYNSPLHF. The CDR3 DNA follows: TGTGCCAGCAGCTTGGGAAGCTCCTATAATTCACCCCTCCACTTT. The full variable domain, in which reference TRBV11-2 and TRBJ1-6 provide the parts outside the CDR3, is EAGVAQSPRYKIIEKRQSVAFWCNPISGHATLYWYQQILGQGPKLLIQFQNNGVVDDSQLPKDRFSAERLKGVDSTLKIQPAKLEDSAVYLCASSLGSSYNSPLHFGNGTRLTVT.

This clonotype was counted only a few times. In DNA form, the CDR3 reads TGTGCCAGCAGCATGACGGGAGGGAACTACAATGAGCAGTTCTTC. Encoded protein: CASSMTGGNYNEQFF. The chain has TRBV9 and TRBJ2-1; 8 positions agree with TRBD2. V shed 4 bases, J shed 3 bases, and the junction held 6 bases outside the gene matches. The CDR3 runs to 15 residues. Germline V gene lookup returns CDR1 SGDLS and CDR2 YYNGEE.

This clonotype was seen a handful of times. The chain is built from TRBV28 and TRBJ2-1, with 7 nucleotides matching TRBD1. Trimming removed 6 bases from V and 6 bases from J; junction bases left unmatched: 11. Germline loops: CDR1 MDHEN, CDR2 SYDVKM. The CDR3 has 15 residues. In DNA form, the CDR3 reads TGTGCCAGCAGCCTAATTAGGGGGCGGGCCAATGAGCAGTTCTTC. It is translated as CASSLIRGRANEQFF.

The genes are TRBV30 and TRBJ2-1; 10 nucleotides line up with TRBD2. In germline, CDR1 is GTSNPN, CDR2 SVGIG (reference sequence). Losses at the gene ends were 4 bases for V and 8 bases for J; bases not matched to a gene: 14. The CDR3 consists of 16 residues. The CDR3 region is CAWTVGLAGGKDEQFF. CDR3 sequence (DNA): TGTGCCTGGACGGTGGGGTTAGCGGGAGGTAAAGATGAGCAGTTCTTC. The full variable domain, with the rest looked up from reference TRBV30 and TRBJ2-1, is SQTIHQWPATLVQPVGSPLSLECTVEGTSNPNLYWYRQAAGRGLQLLFYSVGIGQISSEVPQNLSASRPQDRQFILSSKKLLLSDSGFYLCAWTVGLAGGKDEQFFGPGTRLTVL.

CDR3 loop: CASIGGTGEQYF. The CDR3 bases are TGTGCCAGCATAGGGGGAACGGGCGAGCAGTACTTC. The rearrangement joins TRBV27 to TRBJ2-7; TRBD1 might be the D (6 bases). Germline V CDR1 and CDR2: MNHEY, SMNVEV (reference sequence). The CDR3 runs 12 residues. Trimming stripped 7 bases from V and 6 bases from J, with 13 bases between.

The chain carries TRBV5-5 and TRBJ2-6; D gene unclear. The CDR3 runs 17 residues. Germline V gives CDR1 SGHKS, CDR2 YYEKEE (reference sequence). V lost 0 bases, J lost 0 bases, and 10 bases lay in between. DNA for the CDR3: TGTGCCAGCAGCTTGGTACGGAGTAACTCTGGGGCCAACGTCCTGACTTTC. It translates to CASSLVRSNSGANVLTF.

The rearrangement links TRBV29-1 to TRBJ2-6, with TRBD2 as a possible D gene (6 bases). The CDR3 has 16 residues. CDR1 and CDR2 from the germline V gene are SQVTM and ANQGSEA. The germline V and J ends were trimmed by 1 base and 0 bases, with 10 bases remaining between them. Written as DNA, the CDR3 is TGCAGCGTTGAAGCCCCTAGCGACTCTGGGGCCAACGTCCTGACTTTC. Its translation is CSVEAPSDSGANVLTF.

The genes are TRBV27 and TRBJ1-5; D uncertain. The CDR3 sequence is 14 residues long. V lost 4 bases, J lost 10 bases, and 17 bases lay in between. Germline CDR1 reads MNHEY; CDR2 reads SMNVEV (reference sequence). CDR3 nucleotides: TGTGCCAGCAGTTCCAATGTTGGGAGTCAACCCCAGCATTTT. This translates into CASSSNVGSQPQHF.

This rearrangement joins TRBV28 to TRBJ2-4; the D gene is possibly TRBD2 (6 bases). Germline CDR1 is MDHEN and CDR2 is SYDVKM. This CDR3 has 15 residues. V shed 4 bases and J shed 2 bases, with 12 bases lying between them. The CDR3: CASSSLGGSKNIQYF. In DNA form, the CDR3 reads TGTGCCAGCAGTTCGTTGGGAGGATCCAAAAACATTCAGTACTTC.

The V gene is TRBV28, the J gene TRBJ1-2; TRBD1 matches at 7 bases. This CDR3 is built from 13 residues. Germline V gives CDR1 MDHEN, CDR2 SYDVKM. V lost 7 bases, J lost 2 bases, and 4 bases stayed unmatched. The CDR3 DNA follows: TGTGCCAGCACCACACAGGGGAACTATGGCTACACCTTC. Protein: CASTTQGNYGYTF.

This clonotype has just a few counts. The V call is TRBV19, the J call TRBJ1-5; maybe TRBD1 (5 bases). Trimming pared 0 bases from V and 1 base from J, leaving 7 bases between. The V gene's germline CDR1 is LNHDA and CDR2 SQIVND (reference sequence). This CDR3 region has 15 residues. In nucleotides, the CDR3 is TGTGCCAGTAGTATAGAAGGGGCGAGCAATCAGCCCCAGCATTTT. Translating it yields CASSIEGASNQPQHF.

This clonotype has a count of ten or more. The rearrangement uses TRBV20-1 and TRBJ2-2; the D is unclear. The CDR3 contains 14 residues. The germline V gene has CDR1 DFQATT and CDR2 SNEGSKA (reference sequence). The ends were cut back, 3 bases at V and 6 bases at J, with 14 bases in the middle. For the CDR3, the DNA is TGCAGTGCTAGTGAAGCGTCGGCGGCCGGGGAGCTGTTTTTT. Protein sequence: CSASEASAAGELFF.

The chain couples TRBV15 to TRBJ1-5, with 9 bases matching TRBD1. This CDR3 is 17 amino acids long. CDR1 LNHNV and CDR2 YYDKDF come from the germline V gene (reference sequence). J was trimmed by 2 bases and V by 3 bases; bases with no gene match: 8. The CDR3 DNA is TGTGCCACCAGCAGTCGGGACAGGGAGGGTGGCAATCAGCCCCAGCATTTT. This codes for CATSSRDREGGNQPQHF.

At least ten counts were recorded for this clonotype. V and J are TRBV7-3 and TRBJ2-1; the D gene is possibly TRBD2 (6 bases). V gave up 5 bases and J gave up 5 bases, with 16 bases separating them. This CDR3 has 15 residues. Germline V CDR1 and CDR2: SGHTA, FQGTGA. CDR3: CASSPQAGRNNEQFF. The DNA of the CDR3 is TGTGCCAGCAGCCCCCAGGCGGGGCGGAACAATGAGCAGTTCTTC.

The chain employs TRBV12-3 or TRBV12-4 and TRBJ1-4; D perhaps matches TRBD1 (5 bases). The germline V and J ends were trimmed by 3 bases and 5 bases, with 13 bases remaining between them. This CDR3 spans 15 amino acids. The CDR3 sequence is CASSFSGGRNEKLFF. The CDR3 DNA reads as TGTGCCAGCAGTTTTTCTGGGGGGAGGAATGAAAAACTGTTTTTT.

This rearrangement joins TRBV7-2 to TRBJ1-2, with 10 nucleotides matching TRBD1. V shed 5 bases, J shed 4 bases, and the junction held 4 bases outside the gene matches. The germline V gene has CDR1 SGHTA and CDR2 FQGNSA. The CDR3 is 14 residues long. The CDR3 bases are TGTGCCAGCAGCACGGACAGGGGGACCTATGGCTACACCTTC. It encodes CASSTDRGTYGYTF.

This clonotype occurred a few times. The CDR3 here is CASRPNPGPNYEQYF. The CDR3 nucleotides are TGTGCCAGCAGACCAAACCCGGGGCCTAACTACGAGCAGTACTTC. The rearrangement links TRBV4-2 to TRBJ2-7, with D perhaps TRBD1 or TRBD2 (5 bases each). CDR3 length: 15 amino acids. Germline V lookup: CDR1 LGHNA, CDR2 YNFKEQ. V was trimmed by 6 bases and J by 3 bases, leaving 18 bases between them.

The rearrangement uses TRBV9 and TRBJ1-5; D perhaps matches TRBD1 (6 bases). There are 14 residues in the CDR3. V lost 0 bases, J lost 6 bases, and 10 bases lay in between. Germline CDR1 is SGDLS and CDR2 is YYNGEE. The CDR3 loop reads CASSVGGGTQPQHF. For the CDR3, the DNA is TGTGCCAGCAGCGTAGGAGGGGGTACTCAGCCCCAGCATTTT. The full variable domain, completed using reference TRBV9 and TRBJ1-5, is DSGVTQTPKHLITATGQRVTLRCSPRSGDLSVYWYQQSLDQGLQFLIQYYNGEERAKGNILERFSAQQFPDLHSELNLSSLELGDSALYFCASSVGGGTQPQHFGDGTRLSIL.

The chain's CDR3 is CASSMFKGYEQYF. The CDR3, as DNA: TGTGCCAGTAGTATGTTCAAGGGTTACGAGCAGTACTTC. This chain uses TRBV19 with TRBJ2-7, with D unclear. Germline lookup yields CDR1 LNHDA and CDR2 SQIVND (reference sequence). Trimming stripped 3 bases from V and 4 bases from J, with 10 bases between. The CDR3 extends over 13 amino acids.

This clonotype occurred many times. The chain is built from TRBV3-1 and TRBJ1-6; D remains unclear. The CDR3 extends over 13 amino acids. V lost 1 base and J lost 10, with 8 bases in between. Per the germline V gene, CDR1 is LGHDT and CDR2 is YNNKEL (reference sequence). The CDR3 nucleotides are TGTGCCAGCAGCCAAGGTGTAGGCTCACCCCTCCACTTT. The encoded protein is CASSQGVGSPLHF.

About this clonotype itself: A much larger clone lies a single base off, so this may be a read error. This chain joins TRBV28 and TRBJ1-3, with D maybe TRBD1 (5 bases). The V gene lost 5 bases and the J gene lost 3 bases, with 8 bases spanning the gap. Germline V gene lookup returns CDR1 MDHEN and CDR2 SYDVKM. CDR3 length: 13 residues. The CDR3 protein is CASSIRVGNTIYF. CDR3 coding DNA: TGTGCCAGCAGTATCAGGGTTGGAAACACCATATATTTT.

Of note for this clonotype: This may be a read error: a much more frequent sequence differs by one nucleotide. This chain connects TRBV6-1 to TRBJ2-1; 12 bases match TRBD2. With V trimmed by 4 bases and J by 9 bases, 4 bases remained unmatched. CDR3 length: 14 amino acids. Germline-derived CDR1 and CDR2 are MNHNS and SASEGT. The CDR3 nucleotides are TGTGCCAGCAGTGGACTAGCGGGAGCCACTGAGCAGTTCTTC. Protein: CASSGLAGATEQFF.

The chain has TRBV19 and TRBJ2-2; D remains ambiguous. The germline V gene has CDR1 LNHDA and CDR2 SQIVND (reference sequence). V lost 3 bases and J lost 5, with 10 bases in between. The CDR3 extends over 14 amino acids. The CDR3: CASSMAGPTGELFF. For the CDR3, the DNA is TGTGCCAGTAGTATGGCCGGACCGACCGGGGAGCTGTTTTTT.

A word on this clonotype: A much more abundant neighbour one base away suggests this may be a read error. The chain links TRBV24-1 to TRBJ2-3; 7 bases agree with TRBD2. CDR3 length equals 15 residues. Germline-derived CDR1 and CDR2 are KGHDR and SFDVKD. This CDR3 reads CATSDPSGIGDTRYF. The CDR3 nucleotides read TGTGCCACCAGTGATCCCAGCGGGATTGGAGATACGCGGTATTTT.

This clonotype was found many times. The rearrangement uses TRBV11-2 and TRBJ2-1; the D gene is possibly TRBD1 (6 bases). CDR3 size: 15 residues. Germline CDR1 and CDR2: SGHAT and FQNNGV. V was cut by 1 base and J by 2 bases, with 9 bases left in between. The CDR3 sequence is CASSLGSGAYNEQFF. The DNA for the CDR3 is TGTGCCAGCAGCTTAGGGTCAGGGGCCTACAATGAGCAGTTCTTC.